This TCR beta chain derives from a study of T-cell memory formation after mild COVID-19. As for the study in general: Each donor largely had its own TCR clusters. Study observations and caveats: Nothing showed for sure that second-wave clones peaking on day 37 were SARS-CoV-2 specific. Clones which contracted sat mainly in CM and EM if CD4+, and in EMRA if CD8+. A balance of CD4 and CD8 characterized clones contracting day 15 to 85, whereas later expanders leaned CD4+.

From the 5' RACE reads, TCRdb called clonotypes with MiXCR, one entry per CDR3 protein. The sample holds about 400,000 distinct CDR3 sequences, roughly 18% seen once. The sample holds a few counts of this clonotype. Antigen: not known. The CDR3 is 17 residues long. Germline loops: CDR1 DFQATT, CDR2 SNEGSKA (reference sequence). V lost 0 bases, J lost 0 bases, and 7 bases stayed unmatched. The TCR comes from a man between 18 and 35 years old who had mild COVID-19 (a few samples of this study predate the infection). Cell type and time point are not known. J is TRBJ2-1 and V is TRBV20-1; 8 nucleotides line up with TRBD2. Material: PBMCs or a T cell subset sorted from them (not recorded which). The DNA of the CDR3 is TGCAGTGCTAGAGATCAGGGCGGGGGGCACTCCTACAATGAGCAGTTCTTC. It is translated as CSARDQGGGHSYNEQFF.